Listed below are T cell receptor beta chains from one sample, sequenced in a study of OX40 agonist ivuxolimab in advanced cancers. TCRdb's table, derived via immunoSEQ multiplex PCR, lists solely in-frame clones and lacks some. Among around 94,000 clones listed, roughly 88% were seen once. Material: CD4+ or CD8+ T cells sorted from blood, obtained in a trial of the OX40 agonist ivuxolimab. These receptors all stem from an adult with an advanced solid tumor such as melanoma, head and neck, liver or kidney cancer. CDR3s include the opening cysteine and the closing phenylalanine or tryptophan. The D gene is left open where the match is weak. Size is stated for part of the rows, as once, few or many counts, or as a class when the clone is expanded.

clone_size,j_call,v_call,d_call,cdr3_aa,cdr3_nt
-,TRBJ2-1,TRBV7-6,-,CASSLSRTGLNEQFF,TGTGCCAGCAGCTTAAGCCGGACCGGGCTCAATGAGCAGTTCTTC
-,TRBJ2-1,TRBV5-5,TRBD1,CASSLVQGSDEQFF,TGTGCCAGCAGCTTGGTACAGGGGTCCGATGAGCAGTTCTTC
-,TRBJ2-7,TRBV9,-,CASSPDYADYEQYF,TGTGCCAGCAGCCCCGACTACGCCGATTACGAGCAGTACTTC
-,TRBJ2-3,TRBV27,TRBD1,CASSFDRGRTDTQYF,TGTGCCAGCAGTTTCGACAGGGGGCGGACAGATACGCAGTATTTT
-,TRBJ2-7,TRBV7-8,-,CASSAFQGKATYEQYF,TGTGCCAGCAGCGCTTTCCAGGGTAAGGCCACCTACGAGCAGTACTTC
-,TRBJ2-7,TRBV6-4,TRBD2,CASTTYLAGGQYF,TGTGCCAGCACAACCTACCTCGCGGGAGGGCAGTACTTC
-,TRBJ2-1,TRBV6-5,-,CASSYGGHEQFF,TGTGCCAGCAGTTACGGGGGTCATGAGCAGTTCTTC
-,TRBJ1-2,TRBV28,TRBD1,CASSLLDRSLYGYTF,TGTGCCAGCAGTCTACTGGACAGGTCCCTCTATGGCTACACCTTC
few,TRBJ2-2,TRBV21-1,-,CASSKRRQRLAEANTGELFF,TGTGCCAGCAGCAAAAGGAGACAACGACTAGCGGAAGCGAACACCGGGGAGCTGTTTTTT
-,TRBJ2-5,TRBV7-2,-,CASSYGLEQYF,TGTGCCAGCAGCTACGGCTTGGAGCAGTACTTC
-,TRBJ1-6,TRBV19,-,CASSSQGSPLHF,TGTGCCAGTAGTAGCCAGGGGTCACCCCTCCACTTT
-,TRBJ2-2,TRBV27,-,CASRHTNTGELFF,TGTGCCAGCAGGCACACTAACACCGGGGAGCTGTTTTTT
-,TRBJ2-6,TRBV7-3,TRBD1,CASSSRDRHISSGANVLTF,TGTGCCAGCAGCTCCCGGGACAGACACATCAGCTCTGGGGCCAACGTCCTGACTTTC
-,TRBJ2-2,TRBV28,-,CASSLGSTHTGELFF,TGTGCCAGCAGTTTAGGGTCAACGCACACCGGGGAGCTGTTTTTT
-,TRBJ2-5,TRBV4-1,-,CASSQNPVSGLREQYF,TGCGCCAGCAGCCAAAACCCCGTCTCGGGGCTCCGGGAGCAGTACTTC
-,TRBJ1-4,TRBV11-2,-,CASSLERGGEKLFF,TGTGCCAGCAGCTTAGAAAGAGGGGGGGAAAAACTGTTTTTT
-,TRBJ2-4,TRBV11-3,-,CASSLQEGSDIQYF,TGTGCCAGCAGCTTACAAGAGGGCAGCGACATTCAGTACTTC